One and the same sample provided the 10 T cell receptor beta chains below, sequenced in a study of cytomegalovirus exposure and HLA in healthy donors. 13 Jbeta primers and 60 Vbeta primers were used for the PCR. Repertoires were generated with immunoSEQ multiplex PCR, while TCRdb's copy carries only in-frame clones and drops some. Its table records approximately 140,000 clones. Sequencing input: PBMCs. The receptor set was obtained from a woman aged 18-35 years in good health and CMV-seronegative.

The chain uses TRBV7-3 and TRBJ2-3; D not resolved. Trimming took 5 bases from V and 1 from J, leaving 16 bases between them. Germline V gene lookup returns CDR1 SGHTA and CDR2 FQGTGA. This CDR3 has 16 residues. CDR3: CASSPKRRNRTDTQYF. Here the CDR3 DNA reads TGTGCCAGCAGCCCTAAGAGGCGGAACCGCACAGATACGCAGTATTTT.

The CDR3 DNA follows: TGTGCCAGCAGCTTACCTGGACAGGGCCTTTCTCCCAATCAGCCCCAGCATTTT. Translation: CASSLPGQGLSPNQPQHF. This chain connects TRBV5-6 to TRBJ1-5; 8 bases agree with TRBD1. Germline-derived CDR1 and CDR2 are SGHDT and YYEEEE. The CDR3 has 18 residues. Trimming at V came to 2 bases and at J to 3 bases, leaving 13 bases not matched to a gene.

The CDR3 loop is CASGTQRYEQYF. For the CDR3, the DNA is TGTGCCAGTGGGACACAGAGGTACGAGCAGTACTTC. V gene TRBV6-1 combines with J gene TRBJ2-7; perhaps TRBD1 as D (6 bases). The V gene's germline CDR1 is MNHNS and CDR2 SASEGT. The length of the CDR3 is 12 residues. V lost 9 bases, J lost 4 bases, and 13 bases lay in between.

The rearrangement links TRBV9 to TRBJ2-2; TRBD2 matches 7 bases. CDR1 is SGDLS, CDR2 YYNGEE, per germline. The CDR3 covers 13 residues. The junction had 4 bases not matched to a gene; V was cut back by 10 bases and J by 1 base. The CDR3 nucleotides are TGTGCCGCGGGGAGGGAGAACACCGGGGAGCTGTTTTTT. It codes for CAAGRENTGELFF.

The CDR3 loop reads CAWSQGSYNEQFF. CDR3 nucleotide sequence: TGTGCCTGGAGTCAGGGCTCCTACAATGAGCAGTTCTTC. The J gene is TRBJ2-1, the V gene TRBV30; D possibly corresponds to TRBD1 (5 bases). The CDR3 sequence is 13 residues long. V lost 2 bases, J lost 0 bases, and 5 bases lay in between. Germline V lookup: CDR1 GTSNPN, CDR2 SVGIG (reference sequence).

V gene TRBV30 combines with J gene TRBJ1-1, with D possibly matching TRBD1 (5 bases). Germline lookup yields CDR1 GTSNPN and CDR2 SVGIG (reference sequence). V was shortened by 4 bases and J by 6 bases, with 12 bases between the two germline ends. CDR3 length: 12 amino acids. Written as DNA, the CDR3 is TGTGCCTGGACAAAATCGGGGGCTGAAGCTTTCTTT. Protein product: CAWTKSGAEAFF.

The chain uses TRBV11-3 and TRBJ2-3; weak D call: TRBD1 (6 bases). The V gene lost 1 base and the J gene lost 2 bases, with 10 bases spanning the gap. Per germline, CDR1 SGHNT and CDR2 YENEEA. The CDR3 contains 15 residues. The CDR3 coding sequence is TGTGCCAGCAGCTTAGTAAGGGGGTCCACAGATACGCAGTATTTT. Encoded protein: CASSLVRGSTDTQYF. Using reference TRBV11-3 and TRBJ2-3 for the parts outside the CDR3, the full variable domain is EAGVVQSPRYKIIEKKQPVAFWCNPISGHNTLYWYLQNLGQGPELLIRYENEEAVDDSQLPKDRFSAERLKGVDSTLKIQPAELGDSAVYLCASSLVRGSTDTQYFGPGTRLTVL.

This rearrangement joins TRBV5-1 to TRBJ2-1; 11 bases fit TRBD2. Germline V gene lookup returns CDR1 SGHRS and CDR2 YFSETQ. This CDR3 has 18 amino acids. Trimming at V came to 1 base and at J to 4 bases, leaving 10 bases not matched to a gene. CDR3 protein: CASSLTSAGTSGYNEQFF. CDR3 nucleotide sequence: TGCGCCAGCAGCTTGACGTCAGCAGGGACTAGCGGATACAATGAGCAGTTCTTC.

The rearrangement uses TRBV5-4 and TRBJ2-3; 7 bases line up with TRBD1. The CDR3 is 16 amino acids. Germline assignment: CDR1 SGHNT and CDR2 YYREEE (reference sequence). The V segment lost 4 bases and the J segment 2 bases; nucleotides outside the gene matches: 10. CDR3 region: CASSVRDRPITDTQYF. The CDR3 region has the DNA TGTGCCAGCAGCGTAAGGGACAGACCTATCACAGATACGCAGTATTTT.

V gene TRBV6-5 combines with J gene TRBJ1-2; weak D call: TRBD1 (5 bases). V was pared by 7 bases and J by 2 bases, with 17 bases between. The CDR3 runs to 15 residues. Germline CDR1 and CDR2: MNHEY and SVGAGI. DNA for the CDR3: TGTGCCAGCATCTCCCCCAGGGAGGGAAACTATGGCTACACCTTC. Protein: CASISPREGNYGYTF.